Listed below are T cell receptor beta chains from one sample, sequenced in a study of T cells in Graves' hyperthyroidism and ophthalmopathy. TCRdb reprocessed the multiplex PCR reads via MiXCR and lists one record per CDR3 protein. This table holds nearly 750,000 distinct CDR3 sequences, over 35% found once. Sequencing was performed on blood. These receptors came from a woman aged 40 to 50 with Graves' hyperthyroidism. Both conserved end residues are part of each CDR3. A D gene is named only where the DNA matches it firmly. Where a row states a size, it is once, few, many or the class of an expanded clone; other rows omit it.

d_call | j_call | clone_size | v_call | cdr3_nt | cdr3_aa
- | TRBJ1-5 | - | TRBV12-3/TRBV12-4 | TGTGCCAGCAGTTTAGCGAGGGGATCTAGCAATCAGCCCCAGCATTTT | CASSLARGSSNQPQHF
- | TRBJ2-1 | - | TRBV10-3 | TGTGCCATCGCCCGGGGCTACAATGAGCAGTTCTTC | CAIARGYNEQFF
- | TRBJ2-7 | - | TRBV4-3 | TGCGCCAGCAGCCAAGACCTCGGGGGTACCTACTACGAGCAGTACTTC | CASSQDLGGTYYEQYF
- | TRBJ1-2 | - | TRBV27 | TGTGCCAGCAGTTTCAGTAGTTTGTATGGCTACACCTTC | CASSFSSLYGYTF
- | TRBJ2-7 | few | TRBV7-9 | TGTGCCAGCAGCTTTAAGGAAGAGCAGTACTTC | CASSFKEEQYF
- | TRBJ1-5 | many | TRBV7-2 | TGTGCCAGCAGCTCAGGGAATACAAATCAGCCCCAGCATTTT | CASSSGNTNQPQHF
TRBD1 | TRBJ1-1 | few | TRBV5-1 | TGCGCCAGCAGCACCCGGACAGGGATGAACACTGAAGCTTTCTTT | CASSTRTGMNTEAFF
- | TRBJ1-2 | many | TRBV20-1 | TGCAGTGCTAGCCCAGGGGCAGGCTACACCTTC | CSASPGAGYTF
- | TRBJ1-5 | many | TRBV19 | TGTGCCAGTAGTACCGGGCAGAGCCAGCATTTT | CASSTGQSQHF
- | TRBJ2-5 | few | TRBV10-3 | TGTGCCAGCAGTCCCGGGACCCGCCATAAGTACTTC | CASSPGTRHKYF
TRBD1 | TRBJ1-1 | - | TRBV2 | TGTGCCAGCAGGGAATTCCGGGACAGGGGCACTGAAGCTTTCTTT | CASREFRDRGTEAFF
- | TRBJ2-6 | - | TRBV14 | TGTGCCAGCAGCCAAGGGGCGGGCTTGGTTTCTGGGGCCAACGTCCTGACTTTC | CASSQGAGLVSGANVLTF
- | TRBJ1-2 | many | TRBV20-1 | TGCAGTGCCCGACAGGACTATGGCTACACCTTC | CSARQDYGYTF
- | TRBJ1-1 | few | TRBV11-2 | TGTGCCAGCAGCTTAATACTGGGGGTGGTCACTGAAGCTTTCTTT | CASSLILGVVTEAFF
TRBD1 | TRBJ2-7 | few | TRBV19 | TGTGCCAGTAGTATGCTAGAGGACAGGGGCTACGAGCAGTACTTC | CASSMLEDRGYEQYF
- | TRBJ1-5 | few | TRBV6-5 | TGTGCCAGCACTAAATCCCTGGGGCAGCCCCAGCATTTT | CASTKSLGQPQHF
TRBD1 | TRBJ1-2 | - | TRBV7-9 | TGTGCCAGCAGCTCCCGAAATGACAGGGGGCATGGCTACACCTTC | CASSSRNDRGHGYTF
TRBD1 | TRBJ2-7 | many | TRBV2 | TGTGCCAGCAGTCGCCCCCAGGGGGACAGCTACGAGCAGTACTTC | CASSRPQGDSYEQYF
- | TRBJ1-1 | few | TRBV6-6 | TGTGCCAGCATCTCCTACGTAGGGTTCCCTGAAGCTTTCTTT | CASISYVGFPEAFF
- | TRBJ2-7 | many | TRBV10-3 | TGTGCCATCCGTGAATCCGAGCAGTACTTC | CAIRESEQYF
- | TRBJ1-1 | many | TRBV2 | TGTGCCAGCAGCGATGATAACACTGAAGCTTTCTTT | CASSDDNTEAFF
TRBD2 | TRBJ2-2 | - | TRBV10-3 | TGTGCCAGCGGGAGAACGGACACCGGGGAGCTGTTTTTT | CASGRTDTGELFF
- | TRBJ1-4 | - | TRBV20-1 | TGCAGTGCTAGGTCTAGGGGACGGGAAAAACTGTTTTTT | CSARSRGREKLFF
- | TRBJ1-4 | few | TRBV19 | TGTGCCAGTAGTATAATAACAGGCGGAGATGAAAAACTGTTTTTT | CASSIITGGDEKLFF
- | TRBJ1-6 | many | TRBV7-2 | TGTGCCAGCAGCTTAGCGGGCTGGTCAGGGTTCGGTATAAGTTCACCCCTCCACTTT | CASSLAGWSGFGISSPLHF
- | TRBJ2-5 | few | TRBV7-9 | TGTGCCAGCAGCCAAGACGAGAATCAGCCCCAGTACTTC | CASSQDENQPQYF
- | TRBJ1-4 | once | TRBV10-3 | TGTGCCATCCTGAGCGCCAGGTTAATAAGGGAAAAACTGTTTTTT | CAILSARLIREKLFF
TRBD1 | TRBJ2-2 | - | TRBV9 | TGTGCCAGCAGCGCCCGCGGACAGGGGGTACCCGGGGAGCTGTTTTTT | CASSARGQGVPGELFF
TRBD1 | TRBJ2-5 | many | TRBV29-1 | TGCAGCGTCGCCCGGGACAGGGCTACCCAAGAGACCCAGTACTTC | CSVARDRATQETQYF
- | TRBJ2-3 | few | TRBV7-9 | TGTGCCAGCAGCTCCCCAACAGATACGCAGTATTTT | CASSSPTDTQYF
- | TRBJ2-2 | many | TRBV10-3 | TGTGCCATCAGAAGCGCCGGGGAGCTGTTTTTT | CAIRSAGELFF
- | TRBJ2-7 | few | TRBV7-2 | TGTGCCAGCAGCTTAGCGGGATGGGGCGAGCAGTACTTC | CASSLAGWGEQYF
TRBD1 | TRBJ1-4 | once | TRBV4-3 | TGCGCCAGCAGCCTTAGACAGGGGCCTGAAAAACTGTTTTTT | CASSLRQGPEKLFF
- | TRBJ2-7 | few | TRBV27 | TGTGCCAGCAGCGGGGTCGACGAGCAGTACTTC | CASSGVDEQYF
TRBD1 | TRBJ1-2 | - | TRBV9 | TGTGCCAGCTCACCACCGTCAGGGGGTAGTTGGTATGGCTACACCTTC | CASSPPSGGSWYGYTF
- | TRBJ1-2 | - | TRBV10-3 | TGTGCCATCAGTGAGTCGATTTGGGCAAACCGCTATCGCCACACCTTC | CAISESIWANRYRHTF
- | TRBJ1-2 | once | TRBV12-3/TRBV12-4 | TGTGCCAGCAGTTACTCGGGGGTCGACTATGGCTACGCCTTC | CASSYSGVDYGYAF
- | TRBJ1-1 | - | TRBV20-1 | TGCAGTGCTAGAGGCTCTCAGTCGAACACTGAAGCTTTCTTT | CSARGSQSNTEAFF
- | TRBJ1-3 | - | TRBV7-9 | TGTGCCAGCAGCTTATATTCAGGTTCGCCGGCCAACTCTGGAAACACCATATATTTT | CASSLYSGSPANSGNTIYF
- | TRBJ1-2 | - | TRBV6-2/TRBV6-3 | TGTGCCAGCAGTTACTCCCCAGATGAAGGTGCTAACACCTTC | CASSYSPDEGANTF
TRBD1 | TRBJ1-1 | - | TRBV28 | TGTGCCTGGGGGACAGGGACTGAAGCTTTCTTT | CAWGTGTEAFF
- | TRBJ2-7 | - | TRBV7-8 | TGTGCCAGCAGCCGGTCGGGGGTCGCCTACGAGCAGTACTTC | CASSRSGVAYEQYF